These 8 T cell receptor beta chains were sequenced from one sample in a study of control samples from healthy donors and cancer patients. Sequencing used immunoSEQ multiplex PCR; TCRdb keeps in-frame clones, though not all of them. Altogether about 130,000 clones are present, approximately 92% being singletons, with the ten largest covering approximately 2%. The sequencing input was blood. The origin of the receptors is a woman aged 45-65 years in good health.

CDR3 residues: CASSQRSTNEKLFF. Here the CDR3 DNA reads TGTGCCAGCAGCCAGAGATCAACTAATGAAAAACTGTTTTTT. The chain joins TRBV7-8 to TRBJ1-4; D gene unclear. V was trimmed by 5 bases and J by 0 bases, leaving 7 bases between them. The CDR3 is 14 amino acids. Germline V gene sequence: CDR1 SGHVS, CDR2 FQNEAQ.

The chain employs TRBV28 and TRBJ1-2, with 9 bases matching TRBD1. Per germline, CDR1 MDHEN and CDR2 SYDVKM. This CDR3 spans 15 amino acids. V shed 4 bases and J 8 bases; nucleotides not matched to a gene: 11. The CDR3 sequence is CASSSHINRGLGYTF. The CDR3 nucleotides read TGTGCCAGCAGTTCCCACATCAACAGGGGGCTGGGCTACACCTTC.

The chain's CDR3 is CASSLGGMNTEAFF. Here the CDR3 DNA reads TGTGCCAGCAGCTTGGGAGGTATGAACACTGAAGCTTTCTTT. The genes are TRBV5-8 and TRBJ1-1; D uncertain. V lost 0 bases and J 0 bases, leaving 6 bases between the germline ends. The CDR3 runs to 14 residues. The germline V gene has CDR1 SGHTS and CDR2 YDEGEE.

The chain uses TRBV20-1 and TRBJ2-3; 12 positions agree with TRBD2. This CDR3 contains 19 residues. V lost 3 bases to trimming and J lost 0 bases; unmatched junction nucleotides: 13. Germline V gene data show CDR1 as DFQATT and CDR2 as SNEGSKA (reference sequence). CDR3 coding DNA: TGCAGTGCTAGTGCCGGTGCGACTAGCGGGGGTCCTAGCACAGATACGCAGTATTTT. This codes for CSASAGATSGGPSTDTQYF.

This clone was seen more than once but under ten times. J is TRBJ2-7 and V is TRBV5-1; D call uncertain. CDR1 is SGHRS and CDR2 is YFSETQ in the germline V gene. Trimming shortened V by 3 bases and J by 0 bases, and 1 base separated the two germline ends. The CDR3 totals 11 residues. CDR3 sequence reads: CASSSSYEQYF. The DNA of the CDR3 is TGCGCCAGCAGCTCCTCCTACGAGCAGTACTTC.

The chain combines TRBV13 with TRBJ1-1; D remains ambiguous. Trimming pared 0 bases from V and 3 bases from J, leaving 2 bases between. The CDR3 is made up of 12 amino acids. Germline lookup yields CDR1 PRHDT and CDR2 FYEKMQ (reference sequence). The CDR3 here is CASSLGDTEAFF. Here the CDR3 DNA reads TGTGCCAGCAGCTTAGGGGACACTGAAGCTTTCTTT.

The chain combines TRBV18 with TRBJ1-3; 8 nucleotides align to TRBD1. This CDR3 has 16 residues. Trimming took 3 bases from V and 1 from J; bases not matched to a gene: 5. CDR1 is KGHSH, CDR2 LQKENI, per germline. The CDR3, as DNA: TGTGCCAGCTCACCTGTACAGGGGGTTTCTGGAAACACCATATATTTT. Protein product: CASSPVQGVSGNTIYF.

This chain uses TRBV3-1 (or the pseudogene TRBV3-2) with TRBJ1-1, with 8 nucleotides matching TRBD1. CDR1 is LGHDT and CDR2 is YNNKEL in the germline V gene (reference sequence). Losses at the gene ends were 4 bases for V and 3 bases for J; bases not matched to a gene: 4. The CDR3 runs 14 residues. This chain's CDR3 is CASSPWTGYTEAFF. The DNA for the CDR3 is TGTGCCAGCAGCCCTTGGACAGGGTACACTGAAGCTTTCTTT.